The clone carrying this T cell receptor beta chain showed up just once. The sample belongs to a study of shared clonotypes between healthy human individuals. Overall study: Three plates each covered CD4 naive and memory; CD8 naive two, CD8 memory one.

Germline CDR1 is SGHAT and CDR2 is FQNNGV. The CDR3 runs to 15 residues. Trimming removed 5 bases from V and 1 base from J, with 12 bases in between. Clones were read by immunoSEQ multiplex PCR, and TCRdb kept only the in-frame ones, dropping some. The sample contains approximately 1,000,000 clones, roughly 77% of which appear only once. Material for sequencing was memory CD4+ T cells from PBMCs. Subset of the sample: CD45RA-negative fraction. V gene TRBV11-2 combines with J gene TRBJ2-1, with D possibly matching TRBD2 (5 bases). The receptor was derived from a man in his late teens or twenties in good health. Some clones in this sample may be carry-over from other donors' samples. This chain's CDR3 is CASSPHAGSYNEQFF. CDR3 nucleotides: TGTGCCAGCAGCCCCCATGCGGGTTCCTACAATGAGCAGTTCTTC.